This T cell receptor (beta chain) was obtained from a study of T cells of healthy individuals. This clonotype showed up many times. One entry per CDR3 protein, called by TCRdb with MiXCR from the 5' RACE reads. There are about 40,000 distinct CDR3 sequences in the sample; 4% to 5% occur only once, and 7% to 10% lies in the top ten. CDR3 size: 19 residues. The V gene lost 6 bases and the J gene lost 2 bases, with 27 bases spanning the gap. V usage is TRBV12-3 or TRBV12-4 and J usage is TRBJ2-3; D is undetermined. This TCR was recovered from a human donor in good health. CDR3 nucleotide sequence: TGTGCCAGCAGGAATTCATGGGTAGGACCTACCTACCCCACAGATACGCAGTATTTT. Its protein is CASRNSWVGPTYPTDTQYF.